This T cell receptor (beta chain) was sequenced in a study of T cells in Graves' hyperthyroidism and ophthalmopathy. Study-wide context: Before any treatment, at initial diagnosis, peripheral blood was collected.

The CDR3 is made up of 17 amino acids. Germline V gene data show CDR1 as MNHNS and CDR2 as SASEGT. Between the trimmed V and J ends, which lost 5 bases and 0 bases, there was a span of 17 bases. There were TCR beta CDR3 regions amplified from RNA transcripts. With the HTBI primer set, the TCR CDR3 went through a first round of RT-PCR. TCRdb independently ran MiXCR on the multiplex PCR reads; one entry per CDR3 protein. The repertoire includes hundreds of thousands of distinct CDR3 sequences, 13% to 15% of them detected once, and approximately 15% sits in the top ten. Newly diagnosed hyperthyroidism patients aged 18 to 65 years had disease lasting under 2 months. On the basis of clinical symptoms, serum thyroxine and TRAb, thyroid ultrasound and orbital computed tomography, diagnoses were made.

The TCR sequence derives from a woman between 40 and 50 years old with Graves' hyperthyroidism. The material sequenced was blood. The chain employs TRBV6-1 and TRBJ1-3; D may be TRBD1 (6 bases). The CDR3 protein is CASSKTQGLTSGNTIYF. In nucleotides, the CDR3 is TGTGCCAGCAGTAAAACTCAGGGGCTTACCTCTGGAAACACCATATATTTT.